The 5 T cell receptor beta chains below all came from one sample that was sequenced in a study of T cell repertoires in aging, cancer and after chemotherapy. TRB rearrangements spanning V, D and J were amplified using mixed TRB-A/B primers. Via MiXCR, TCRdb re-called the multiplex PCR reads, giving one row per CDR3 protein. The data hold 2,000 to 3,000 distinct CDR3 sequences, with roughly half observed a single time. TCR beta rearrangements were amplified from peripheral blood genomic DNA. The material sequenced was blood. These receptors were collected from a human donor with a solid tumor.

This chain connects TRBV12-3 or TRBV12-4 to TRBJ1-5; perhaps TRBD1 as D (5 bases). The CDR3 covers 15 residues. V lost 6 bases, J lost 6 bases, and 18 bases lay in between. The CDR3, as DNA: TGTGCCAGCAGCTCCCCTGCGGGGGAGGGTCAGCCCCAGCATTTT. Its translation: CASSSPAGEGQPQHF.

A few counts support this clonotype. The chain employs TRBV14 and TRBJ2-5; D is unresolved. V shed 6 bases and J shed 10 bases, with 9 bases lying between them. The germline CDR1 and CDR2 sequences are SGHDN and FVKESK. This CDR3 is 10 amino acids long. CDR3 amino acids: CASSQIFQYF. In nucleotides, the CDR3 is TGTGCCAGCAGTCAAATATTCCAGTACTTC.

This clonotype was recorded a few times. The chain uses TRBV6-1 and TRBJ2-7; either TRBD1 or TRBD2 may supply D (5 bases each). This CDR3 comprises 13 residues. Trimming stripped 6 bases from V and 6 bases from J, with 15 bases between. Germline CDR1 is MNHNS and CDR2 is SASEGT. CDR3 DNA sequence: TGTGCCAGCAGGGGACGACAGCTCCTCGAGCAGTACTTC. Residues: CASRGRQLLEQYF.

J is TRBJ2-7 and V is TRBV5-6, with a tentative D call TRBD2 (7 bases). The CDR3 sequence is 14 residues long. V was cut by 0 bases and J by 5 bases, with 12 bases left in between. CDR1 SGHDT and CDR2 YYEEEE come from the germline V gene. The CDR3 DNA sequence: TGTGCCAGCAGCTTGGGGGGGGGCGGTAACGAGCAGTACTTC. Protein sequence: CASSLGGGGNEQYF.

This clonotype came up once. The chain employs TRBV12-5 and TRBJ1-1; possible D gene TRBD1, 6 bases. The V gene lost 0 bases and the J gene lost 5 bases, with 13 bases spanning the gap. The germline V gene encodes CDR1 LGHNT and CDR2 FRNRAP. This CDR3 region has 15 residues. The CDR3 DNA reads TGTGCTAGTGGTTTGGTAGTTCCAGGGGTTACTGAAGCTTTCTTT. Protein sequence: CASGLVVPGVTEAFF. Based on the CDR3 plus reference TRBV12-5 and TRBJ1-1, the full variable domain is DARVTQTPRHKVTEMGQEVTMRCQPILGHNTVFWYRQTMMQGLELLAYFRNRAPLDDSGMPKDRFSAEMPDATLATLKIQPSEPRDSAVYFCASGLVVPGVTEAFFGQGTRLTVV.